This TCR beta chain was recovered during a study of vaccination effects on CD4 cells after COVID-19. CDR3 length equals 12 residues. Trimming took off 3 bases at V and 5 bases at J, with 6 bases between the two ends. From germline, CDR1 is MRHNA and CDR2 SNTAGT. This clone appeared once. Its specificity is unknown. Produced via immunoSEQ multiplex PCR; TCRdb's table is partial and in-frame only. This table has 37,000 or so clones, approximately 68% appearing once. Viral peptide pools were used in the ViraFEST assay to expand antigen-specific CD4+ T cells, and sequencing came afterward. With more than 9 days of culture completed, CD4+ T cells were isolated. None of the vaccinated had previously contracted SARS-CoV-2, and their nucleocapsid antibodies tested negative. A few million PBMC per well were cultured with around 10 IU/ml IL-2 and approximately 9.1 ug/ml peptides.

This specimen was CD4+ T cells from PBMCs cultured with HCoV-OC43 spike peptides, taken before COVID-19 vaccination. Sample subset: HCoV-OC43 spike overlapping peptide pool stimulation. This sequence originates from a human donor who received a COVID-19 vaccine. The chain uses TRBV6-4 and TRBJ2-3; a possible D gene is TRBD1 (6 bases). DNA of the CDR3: TGTGCCAGCAGTGAACAGGGAGATACGCAGTATTTT. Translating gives CASSEQGDTQYF.